This T cell receptor (beta chain) was recovered during a study of vaccination effects on CD4 cells after COVID-19. Sequencing in the ViraFEST assay came after antigen-specific CD4+ T cells had been expanded with viral peptide pools, which were used to stimulate PBMC. Culture proceeded for 10 days, and CD4+ T cells were then isolated. The person acquired a PCR-confirmed SARS-CoV-2 infection between March and December 2020. CDR1 is GTSNPN, CDR2 SVGIG, per germline (reference sequence). The CDR3 is 15 amino acids. Trimming removed 2 bases from V and 1 base from J, with 12 bases in between. TCRdb's copy holds only in-frame clones and misses some; the assay was immunoSEQ multiplex PCR. The sample shows tens of thousands of clones, about 80% of them seen only once. Concerning this clone itself: What it recognizes is unknown.

V gene TRBV30 combines with J gene TRBJ1-5; unclear D gene. This specimen was CD4+ T cells from PBMCs cultured with a peptide pool, taken before COVID-19 vaccination. The origin of this receptor is a human donor who had a prior SARS-CoV-2 infection. This CDR3 is CAWSKTGWSNQPQHF. CDR3 in DNA: TGTGCCTGGAGTAAAACGGGGTGGAGCAATCAGCCCCAGCATTTT.